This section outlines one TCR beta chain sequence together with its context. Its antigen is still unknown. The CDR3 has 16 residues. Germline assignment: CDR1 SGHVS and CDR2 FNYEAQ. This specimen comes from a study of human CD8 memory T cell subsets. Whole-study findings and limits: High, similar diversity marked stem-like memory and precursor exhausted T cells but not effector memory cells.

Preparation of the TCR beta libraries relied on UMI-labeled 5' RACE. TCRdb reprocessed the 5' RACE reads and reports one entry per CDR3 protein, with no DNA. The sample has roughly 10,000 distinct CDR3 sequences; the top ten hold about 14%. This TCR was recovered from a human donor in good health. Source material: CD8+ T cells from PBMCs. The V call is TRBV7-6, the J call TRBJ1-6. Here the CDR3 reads CASSLDRLRINSPLHF. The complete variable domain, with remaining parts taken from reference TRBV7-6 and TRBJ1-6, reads GAGVSQSPRYKVTKRGQDVALRCDPISGHVSLYWYRQALGQGPEFLTYFNYEAQQDKSGLPNDRFSAERPEGSISTLTIQRTEQRDSAMYRCASSLDRLRINSPLHFGNGTRLTVT.